This T cell receptor beta chain was recovered during a study of blood T cell repertoires in COVID-19. About the study: Both acute and convalescent COVID-19 samples were obtained from the United States, Italy and Spain.

Allocation to cohorts depended on clinical history reported by the participants. CDR1 SEHNR and CDR2 FQNEAQ come from the germline V gene (reference sequence). V was pared by 6 bases and J by 12 bases, with 14 bases of the junction left unmatched. This CDR3 contains 14 residues. Data came from immunoSEQ multiplex PCR; TCRdb stores just in-frame clones and leaves some out. The sample yields 140,000 or so clones, about four fifths seen once. Sequencing was done on a sample of PBMCs or T cells enriched from blood (not recorded which). The chain has TRBV7-9 and TRBJ1-2; 9 nucleotides match TRBD1. This clonotype originated in a man in his fifties who had recovered from COVID-19. The CDR3 is CASRAGTGPRGHTF. The DNA of the CDR3 is TGTGCCAGCAGGGCCGGGACAGGGCCTCGCGGGCACACCTTC.